This entry features one TCR beta chain sequence. The antigen is unknown. This record comes from a study of EBV T-cell therapy then PD-1 blockade in nasopharyngeal carcinoma. The table came from immunoSEQ multiplex PCR; TCRdb's copy has only in-frame clones and leaves some out. Of tens of thousands of clones in the sample, over 75% were seen once. Documented treatment: AdE1-LMPpoly-expanded autologous EBV-specific T-cell therapy followed by anti-PD-1 nivolumab. Germline V gene data show CDR1 as MNHEY and CDR2 as SVGEGT. The length of the CDR3 is 12 residues. Trimming pared 2 bases from V and 7 bases from J, leaving 8 bases between.

The J gene is TRBJ1-1, the V gene TRBV6-2 or TRBV6-3; no clear D. Specimen: CD8+ T cells from blood, collected around day 58 from a patient whose treatment included autologous EBV-specific T cells and nivolumab. The receptor was derived from a man between 35 and 55 years old with nasopharyngeal carcinoma. The CDR3 here is CASSYVRYEAFF. CDR3 sequence (DNA): TGTGCCAGCAGTTACGTCCGTTATGAAGCTTTCTTT.